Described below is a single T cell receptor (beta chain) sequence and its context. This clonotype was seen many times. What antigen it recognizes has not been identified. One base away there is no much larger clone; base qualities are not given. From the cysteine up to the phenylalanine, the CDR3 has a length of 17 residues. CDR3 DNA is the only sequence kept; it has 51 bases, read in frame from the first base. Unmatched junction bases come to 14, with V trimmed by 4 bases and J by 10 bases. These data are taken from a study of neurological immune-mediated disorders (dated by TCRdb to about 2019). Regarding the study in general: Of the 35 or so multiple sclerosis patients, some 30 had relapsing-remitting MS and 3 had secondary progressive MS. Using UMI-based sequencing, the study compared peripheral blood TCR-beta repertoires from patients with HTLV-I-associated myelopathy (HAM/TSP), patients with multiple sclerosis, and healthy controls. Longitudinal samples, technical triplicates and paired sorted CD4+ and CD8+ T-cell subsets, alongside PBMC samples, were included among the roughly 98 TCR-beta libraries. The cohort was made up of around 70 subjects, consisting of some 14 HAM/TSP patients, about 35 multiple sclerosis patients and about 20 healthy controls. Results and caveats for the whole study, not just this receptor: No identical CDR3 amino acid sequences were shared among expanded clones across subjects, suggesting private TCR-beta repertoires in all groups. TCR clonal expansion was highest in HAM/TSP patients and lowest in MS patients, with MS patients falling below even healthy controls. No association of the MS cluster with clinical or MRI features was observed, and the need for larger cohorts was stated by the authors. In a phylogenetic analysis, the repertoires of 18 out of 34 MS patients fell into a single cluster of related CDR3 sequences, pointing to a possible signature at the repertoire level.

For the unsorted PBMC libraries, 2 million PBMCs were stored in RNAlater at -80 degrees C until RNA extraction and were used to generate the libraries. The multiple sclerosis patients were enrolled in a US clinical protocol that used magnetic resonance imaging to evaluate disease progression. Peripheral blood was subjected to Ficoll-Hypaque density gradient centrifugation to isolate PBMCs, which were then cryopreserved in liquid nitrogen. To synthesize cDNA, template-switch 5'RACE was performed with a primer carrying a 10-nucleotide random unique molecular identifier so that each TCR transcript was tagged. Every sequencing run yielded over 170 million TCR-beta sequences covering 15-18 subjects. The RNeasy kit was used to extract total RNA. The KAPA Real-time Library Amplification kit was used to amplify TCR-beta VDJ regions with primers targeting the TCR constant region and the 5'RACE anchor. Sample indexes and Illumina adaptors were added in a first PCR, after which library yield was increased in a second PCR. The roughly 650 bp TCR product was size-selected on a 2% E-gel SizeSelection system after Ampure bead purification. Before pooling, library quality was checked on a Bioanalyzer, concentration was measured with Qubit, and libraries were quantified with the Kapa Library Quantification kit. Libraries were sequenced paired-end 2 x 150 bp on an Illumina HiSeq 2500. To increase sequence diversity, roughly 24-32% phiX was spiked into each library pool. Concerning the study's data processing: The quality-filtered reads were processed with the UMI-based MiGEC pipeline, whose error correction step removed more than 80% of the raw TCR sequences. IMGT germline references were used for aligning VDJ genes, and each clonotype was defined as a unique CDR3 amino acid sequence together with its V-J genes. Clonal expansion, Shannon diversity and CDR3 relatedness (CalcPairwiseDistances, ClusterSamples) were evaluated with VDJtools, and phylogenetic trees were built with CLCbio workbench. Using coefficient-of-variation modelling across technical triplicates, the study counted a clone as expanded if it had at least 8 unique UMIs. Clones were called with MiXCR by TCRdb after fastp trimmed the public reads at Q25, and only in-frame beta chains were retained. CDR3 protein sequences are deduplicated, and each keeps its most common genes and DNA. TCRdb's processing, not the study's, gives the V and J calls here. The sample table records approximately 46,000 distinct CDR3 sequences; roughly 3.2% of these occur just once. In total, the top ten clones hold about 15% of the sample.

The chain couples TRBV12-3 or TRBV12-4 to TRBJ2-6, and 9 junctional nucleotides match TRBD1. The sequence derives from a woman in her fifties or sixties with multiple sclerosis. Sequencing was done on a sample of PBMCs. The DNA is TGTGCCAGCAGTTCCCAGACAGGGGGGAACGTGTTAAACGTCCTGACTTTC. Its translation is CASSSQTGGNVLNVLTF.